The rows below give T cell receptor beta chains drawn from one sample of a study of glioma-infiltrating T cells. A single record per CDR3 protein comes from TCRdb applying MiXCR to the multiplex PCR reads. The data show 4,500 to 7,500 distinct CDR3 sequences, about 28% seen once. Material: glioma tissue, nonneoplastic brain tissue, or PBMCs (not recorded which). These receptors all stem from a human donor with low-grade glioma or glioblastoma, undergoing nonglioma brain surgery, or in good health (not recorded which). CDR3s include the opening cysteine and the closing phenylalanine or tryptophan. The D gene is left open where the match is weak. Size is stated for part of the rows, as once, few or many counts, or as a class when the clone is expanded.

>many|16|-|TRBJ2-7|TRBV7-2
TGTGCCAGCAGCCTAGGGCTAGGGGTAGATGCCTACGAGCAGTACTTC
CASSLGLGVDAYEQYF
>many|13|-|TRBJ1-2|TRBV12-3/TRBV12-4
TGTGCCAGCAGCCGCGGGGGGGGTTATGGCTACACCTTC
CASSRGGGYGYTF
>-|13|TRBD1|TRBJ2-1|TRBV6-2/TRBV6-3
TGTGCCAGCAGGGGACAGGGGAACAATGAGCAGTTCTTC
CASRGQGNNEQFF
>many|13|-|TRBJ1-2|TRBV5-1
TGCGCCAGCAGCTTAGCGGGCGACTATGGCTACACCTTC
CASSLAGDYGYTF
>-|16|-|TRBJ2-1|TRBV28
TGTGCCAGCAGAATAGGTGAGACAGGATCCTACAATGAGCAGTTCTTC
CASRIGETGSYNEQFF
>many|15|TRBD1|TRBJ2-2|TRBV9
TGTGCCAGCAGCGTAGCTTACAGGGGGGCCGGGGAGCTGTTTTTT
CASSVAYRGAGELFF
>many|11|-|TRBJ2-3|TRBV19
TGTGCCAGTATCTCTGCCCGGGTGCAGTATTTT
CASISARVQYF
>-|14|TRBD1|TRBJ1-5|TRBV6-1
TGTGCCAGCAGTTCGGGACAGGGAGGTCAGCCCCAGCATTTT
CASSSGQGGQPQHF
>many|11|-|TRBJ1-6|TRBV19
TGTGCCAGTCAAGGGGGTTCACCCCTCCACTTT
CASQGGSPLHF
>-|15|TRBD1|TRBJ2-5|TRBV7-2
TGTGCCAGCAGCTTGGCGACAGGGGGTCAAGAGACCCAGTACTTC
CASSLATGGQETQYF
>many|15|-|TRBJ1-3|TRBV7-2
TGTGCCAGCAGCTTAGTCCAGGGAGGGGGGAACACCATATATTTT
CASSLVQGGGNTIYF
>few|14|-|TRBJ2-1|TRBV6-2/TRBV6-3
TGTGCCAGCAGTTACTCGAGGGATCAAGAGGCCCAGTTCTTC
CASSYSRDQEAQFF
>-|18|TRBD2|TRBJ2-1|TRBV15
TGTGCCACCAGCAGAGATCTGGCTAGCGGGAGATCCTACAATGAGCAGTTCTTC
CATSRDLASGRSYNEQFF
>many|13|-|TRBJ2-3|TRBV12-3/TRBV12-4
TGTGCCAGCAGTTTAGCGGGACAAAATACGCAGTATTTT
CASSLAGQNTQYF
>many|15|-|TRBJ2-5|TRBV7-9
TGTGCCAGCAGCTTAGCGGGAGGCAAACAAGAGACCCAGTACTTC
CASSLAGGKQETQYF
>many|13|-|TRBJ1-2|TRBV7-2
TGTGCCAGCAGCCGCGGGACGTGGGATGGCTACACCTTC
CASSRGTWDGYTF
>medium-sized|13|TRBD2|TRBJ2-3|TRBV20-1
TGCAGTGCTAGAGGCGGGAGCACTGATACGCAGTATTTT
CSARGGSTDTQYF
>once|14|-|TRBJ1-5|TRBV19
TGTGTCAGTAGTCCTACAGGGCCCAATAAGCCCCAGCATTTT
CVSSPTGPNKPQHF
>-|15|-|TRBJ1-5|TRBV7-8
TGTGCCAGCAGCAGGGACTACCTTAGCAATCAGCCCCAGCATTTT
CASSRDYLSNQPQHF
>many|16|-|TRBJ2-7|TRBV7-2
TGTGCCAGCAGCTTAGTAAGTACGCGGACAATGTACGAGCAGTACTTC
CASSLVSTRTMYEQYF
>medium-sized|13|-|TRBJ2-3|TRBV20-1
TGCAGTGCTAGTGTGGAGGGCACAGATACGCAGTATTTT
CSASVEGTDTQYF
>many|15|-|TRBJ1-1|TRBV5-4
TGTGCCAGCAGCCCCGGCGGGCCCCCGAACACTGAAGCTTTCTTT
CASSPGGPPNTEAFF
>-|13|-|TRBJ2-1|TRBV5-5
TGTGTTAGCAGCTTTGTACCTACGAATGAGCAGTTCTTC
CVSSFVPTNEQFF
>many|15|-|TRBJ1-1|TRBV3-1
TGTGCCAGCAGCCAAGCAGGACTTCGTGGCACTGAAGCTTTCTTT
CASSQAGLRGTEAFF
>medium-sized|17|TRBD2|TRBJ2-7|TRBV6-2/TRBV6-3
TGTGCCAGCAGTTCCACCCCCTCTAGCGGGAGGATCTACGAGCAGTACTTC
CASSSTPSSGRIYEQYF
>many|16|TRBD2|TRBJ2-1|TRBV12-3/TRBV12-4
TGTGCCAGCAGCCCTACTAGCGGGGGGGGCGTTGGGGAGCAGTTCTTC
CASSPTSGGGVGEQFF
>medium-sized|14|-|TRBJ1-6|TRBV27
TGTGCCAGCAGTTTATCGGACCTTTTGAAACCCCTCCACTTT
CASSLSDLLKPLHF
>many|14|TRBD1|TRBJ2-5|TRBV12-3/TRBV12-4
TGTGCCAGCAGCCCCCAGGGACAGCAAGAGACCCAGTACTTC
CASSPQGQQETQYF
>-|13|-|TRBJ1-1|TRBV27
TGTGCCGGCAGTACTTCAAGCGGGAGAAAGCCGCTCTTT
CAGSTSSGRKPLF
>-|12|TRBD1|TRBJ1-1|TRBV20-1
TGCAGTACGAAAAACAGGGGAACTGAAGCTTTCTTT
CSTKNRGTEAFF
>medium-sized|17|TRBD2|TRBJ2-5|TRBV6-2/TRBV6-3
TGTGCCAGCATCAAGATGGGACTAGCGGGTTATCAAGAGACCCAGTACTTC
CASIKMGLAGYQETQYF
>-|15|-|TRBJ1-2|TRBV19
TGTGCCGGTAATGTTCGACCGCGCGGGGACTATGGCTACACCTTC
CAGNVRPRGDYGYTF
>-|13|-|TRBJ2-1|TRBV12-3/TRBV12-4
TGTGCCAGCATTCGGGACTCCCACAATGAGCAATTCTTC
CASIRDSHNEQFF
>-|17|-|TRBJ2-1|TRBV6-5
TGTGCCAGCAGTTACCGCGGGAAGGTGTCCCAAACCTATGAGCAGTTCTTC
CASSYRGKVSQTYEQFF
>-|15|TRBD2|TRBJ2-5|TRBV20-1
TGCAGTCCGGATGGACTAGCTTGCCGGCCGAGCATCCCGTACTTC
CSPDGLACRPSIPYF
>-|13|-|TRBJ1-6|TRBV7-2
TGTGCCAGCAGCGAGACGGTGGATTCACACCTCCACTTT
CASSETVDSHLHF
>many|11|-|TRBJ2-3|TRBV29-1
TGCAGAGTTACAGCCACAGATACGCAGTATTTT
CRVTATDTQYF
>medium-sized|14|-|TRBJ1-5|TRBV2
TGTGCCAGCAATAGAGACAGTTTTAATCAGCCCCAGCATTTT
CASNRDSFNQPQHF
>many|20|TRBD2|TRBJ2-3|TRBV29-1
TGCAGCGTTGAAGGGAGTCAGCGGGAGGGTATAATAGGGGTCACAGATACGCAGTATTTT
CSVEGSQREGIIGVTDTQYF
>medium-sized|16|-|TRBJ2-3|TRBV28
TGTGCCAGCAGCCGTATTGGGACAACGGGCACAGATACGCAGTATTTT
CASSRIGTTGTDTQYF
>medium-sized|14|TRBD1|TRBJ1-1|TRBV28
TGTGCCAGCCAGACAGGGGGCAAGAACTCTGAAGCTTTCTTT
CASQTGGKNSEAFF
>medium-sized|14|-|TRBJ2-3|TRBV24-1
TGTGCCACGAAGGGGACATCTAGCACAGATACGCAGTATTTT
CATKGTSSTDTQYF
>many|14|TRBD1|TRBJ2-7|TRBV3-1
TGTGCCAGCAGCTCCCGGGACAGGGGGAACGAGCAGTACTTC
CASSSRDRGNEQYF
>medium-sized|14|-|TRBJ1-4|TRBV18
TGTGCCAGCTCACCACGGTCAACTAATGAAAAACTGTTTTTT
CASSPRSTNEKLFF
>many|17|-|TRBJ1-5|TRBV12-3/TRBV12-4
TGTGCCAGCAGTTCAAGACCGCTTACGACCGCTAATCAGCCCCAGCATTTT
CASSSRPLTTANQPQHF
>medium-sized|13|-|TRBJ2-5|TRBV20-1
TGCAGTGCAGGGGCCACGCGTGGGGAGACCCAGTACTTC
CSAGATRGETQYF
>-|14|TRBD2|TRBJ2-5|TRBV20-1
TGCAGTGTTGGGGCGGGCGGGAGCCAAGAGACCCAGTACTTT
CSVGAGGSQETQYF
>medium-sized|14|-|TRBJ2-3|TRBV7-2
TGTGCCAGCAGCTTAGGAGGCGGGCGAGATACGCAGTATTTT
CASSLGGGRDTQYF
>-|14|-|TRBJ2-5|TRBV7-2
TGTGCCAGCCAAAGGGGGGGGGGTGCGAAGGCCCAGTACTTC
CASQRGGGAKAQYF
>medium-sized|13|-|TRBJ1-5|TRBV4-2
TGTGCCAGCAGCCAAGATACTCATCAGCCCCAGCATTTT
CASSQDTHQPQHF
>medium-sized|15|TRBD1|TRBJ1-1|TRBV6-2/TRBV6-3
TGTGCCAGCAGTTACTGGGGGACAGGGAGTACTGAAGCTTTCTTT
CASSYWGTGSTEAFF
>-|15|TRBD2|TRBJ2-1|TRBV6-5
TGTTCCCGCCGTTCTCTACTAGCGGGGAACCCTGAGCCGTTCTTC
CSRRSLLAGNPEPFF
>many|14|TRBD2|TRBJ2-2|TRBV6-4
TGTGCCAGCAAGCGGGAGGGGGACACCGGGGAGCTGTTTTTT
CASKREGDTGELFF
>many|15|-|TRBJ1-3|TRBV7-2
TGTGCCAGCAGCTTAGTCGCTTACTCTGGAAACACCATATATTTT
CASSLVAYSGNTIYF
>large|13|TRBD2|TRBJ2-1|TRBV7-8
TGTGCCAGCAGCTTCGGGACTAGCAATGAGCAGTTCTTC
CASSFGTSNEQFF
>medium-sized|16|TRBD1|TRBJ2-1|TRBV24-1
TGTGCCACCAGTGACCGCGGACAGGCCTCCTACAATGAGCAGTTCTTC
CATSDRGQASYNEQFF
>-|13|-|TRBJ1-5|TRBV27
TGTGCCAGCAGTTTGGCAGGGGTTCAGCCCCAGCATTTT
CASSLAGVQPQHF
>medium-sized|13|-|TRBJ2-7|TRBV7-2
TGTGCCAGCAGCCCGAGGGTCTCCTACGAGCAGTACTTC
CASSPRVSYEQYF
>many|15|-|TRBJ1-2|TRBV7-9
TGTGCCAGCAGCTTCGTTGACGGGGTGCAGGATGGCTACACCTTC
CASSFVDGVQDGYTF